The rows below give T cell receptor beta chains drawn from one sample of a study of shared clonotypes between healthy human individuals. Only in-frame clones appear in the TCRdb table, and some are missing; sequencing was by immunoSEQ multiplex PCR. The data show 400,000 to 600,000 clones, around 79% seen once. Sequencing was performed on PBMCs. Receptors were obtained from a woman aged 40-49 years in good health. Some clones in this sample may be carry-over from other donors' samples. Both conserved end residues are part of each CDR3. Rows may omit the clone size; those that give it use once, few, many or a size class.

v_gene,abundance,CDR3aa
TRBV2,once,CASMLTDDQPQHF
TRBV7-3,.,CASSLSRGRIDTQYF
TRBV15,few,CATSWARGPGNTIYF
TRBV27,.,CASSKGPKGMDEQFF
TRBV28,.,CASSPQEFTNEKLFF
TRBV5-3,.,CASSLRSYEQYF
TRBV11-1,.,CASSLAGKETQYF
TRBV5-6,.,CASRMGREGTDTQYF
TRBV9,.,CASSVVPIGGSGAGNTIYF
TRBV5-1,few,CASSLNRGPNEQFF
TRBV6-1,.,CASSEPGERIHEQFF
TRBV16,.,CASSQAMSLRGEQYF
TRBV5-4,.,CASSFRLAGSADTQYF
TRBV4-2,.,CASSPESSGSNEQFF
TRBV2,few,CASSERWLAVYEQYF
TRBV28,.,CASSASMGANEKLFF
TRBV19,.,CASSSGHTQNEKLFF
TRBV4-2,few,CASSPQTGGPDEQYF
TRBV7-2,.,CASSYTPGLAAVANF
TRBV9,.,CASSASEGLDSPYEQYF
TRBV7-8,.,CASSPRTVDNEQFF
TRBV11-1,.,CASSLGQGISYEQYF
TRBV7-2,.,CASSRALAGVDEQYF
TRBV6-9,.,CASSSPGRESSYEQYF
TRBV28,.,CASSFFSPPGEQYF
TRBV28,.,CANSQIRGNYGYTF
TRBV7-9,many,CASSPQVGHEQYF
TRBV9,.,CASSTAIGGNLNEQYF
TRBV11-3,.,CASSFEQGTAEVGELFF